This T cell receptor (beta chain) was sequenced in a study of blood T cells in healthy people across ages. A second PCR of 7 to 11 cycles used a sample-barcoded 5' primer and a J-beta primer mix. In TCRdb, the 5' RACE reads were re-called with MiXCR into one record per CDR3 protein. The sample yields hundreds of thousands of distinct CDR3 sequences, around 43% seen once. CDR3 length: 13 residues. Germline CDR1 and CDR2: SGHDN and FVKESK. V lost 3 bases and J lost 7, with 11 bases in between. V and J are TRBV14 and TRBJ2-3; D not certain. The sequence derives from a man older than 75 in good health. The sample was blood. This CDR3 is CASSQGLRNTQYF. CDR3 nucleotides: TGTGCCAGCAGCCAGGGCCTGCGGAATACGCAGTATTTT.